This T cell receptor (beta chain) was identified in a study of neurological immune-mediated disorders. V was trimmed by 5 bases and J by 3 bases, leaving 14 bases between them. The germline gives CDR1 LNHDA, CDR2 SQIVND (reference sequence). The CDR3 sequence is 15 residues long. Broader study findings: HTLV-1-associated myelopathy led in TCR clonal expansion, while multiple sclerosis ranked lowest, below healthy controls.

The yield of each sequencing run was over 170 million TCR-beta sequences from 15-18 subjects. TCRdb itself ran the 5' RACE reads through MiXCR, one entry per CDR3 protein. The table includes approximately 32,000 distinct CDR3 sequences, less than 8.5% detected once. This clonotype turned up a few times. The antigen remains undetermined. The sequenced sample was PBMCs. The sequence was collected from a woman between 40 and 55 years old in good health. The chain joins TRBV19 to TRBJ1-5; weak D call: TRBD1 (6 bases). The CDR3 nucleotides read TGTGCCAGTAGTCGGGGCAGGGGAAACAATCAGCCCCAGCATTTT. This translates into CASSRGRGNNQPQHF.